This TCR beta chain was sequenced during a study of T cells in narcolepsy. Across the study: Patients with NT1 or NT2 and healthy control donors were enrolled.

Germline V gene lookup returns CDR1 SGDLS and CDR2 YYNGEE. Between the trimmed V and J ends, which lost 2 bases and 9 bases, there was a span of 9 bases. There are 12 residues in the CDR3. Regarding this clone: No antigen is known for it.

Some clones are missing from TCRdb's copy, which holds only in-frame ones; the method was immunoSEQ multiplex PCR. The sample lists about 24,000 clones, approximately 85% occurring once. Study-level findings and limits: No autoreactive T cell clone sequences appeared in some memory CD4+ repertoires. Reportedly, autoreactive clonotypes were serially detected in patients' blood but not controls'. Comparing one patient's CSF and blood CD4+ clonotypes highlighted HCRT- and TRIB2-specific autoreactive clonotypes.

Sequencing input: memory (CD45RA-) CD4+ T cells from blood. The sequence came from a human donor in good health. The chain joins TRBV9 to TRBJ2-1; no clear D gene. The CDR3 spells CASSVTDGEQFF. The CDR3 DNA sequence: TGTGCCAGCAGCGTTACGGATGGTGAGCAGTTCTTC. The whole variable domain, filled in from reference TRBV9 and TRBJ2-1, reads DSGVTQTPKHLITATGQRVTLRCSPRSGDLSVYWYQQSLDQGLQFLIQYYNGEERAKGNILERFSAQQFPDLHSELNLSSLELGDSALYFCASSVTDGEQFFGPGTRLTVL.